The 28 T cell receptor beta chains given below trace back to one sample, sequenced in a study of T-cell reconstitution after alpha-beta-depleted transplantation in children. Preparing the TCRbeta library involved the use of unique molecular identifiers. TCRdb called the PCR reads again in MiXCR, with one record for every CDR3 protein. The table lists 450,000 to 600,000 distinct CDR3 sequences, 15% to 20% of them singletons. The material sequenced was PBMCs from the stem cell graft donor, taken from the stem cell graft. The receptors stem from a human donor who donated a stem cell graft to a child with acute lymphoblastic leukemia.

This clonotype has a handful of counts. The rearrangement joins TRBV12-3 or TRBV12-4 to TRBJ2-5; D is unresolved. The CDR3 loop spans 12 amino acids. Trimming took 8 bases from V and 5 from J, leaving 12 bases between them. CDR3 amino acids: CASRRGFETQYF. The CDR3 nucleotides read TGTGCCAGCCGAAGAGGTTTCGAGACCCAGTACTTC.

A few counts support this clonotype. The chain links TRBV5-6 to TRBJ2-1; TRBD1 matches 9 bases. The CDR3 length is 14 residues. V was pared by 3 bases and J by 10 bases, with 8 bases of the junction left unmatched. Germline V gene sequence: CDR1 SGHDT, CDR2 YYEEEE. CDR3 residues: CASSSTGGLNEQFF. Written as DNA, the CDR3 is TGTGCCAGCAGCTCCACAGGGGGCCTGAACGAGCAGTTCTTC.

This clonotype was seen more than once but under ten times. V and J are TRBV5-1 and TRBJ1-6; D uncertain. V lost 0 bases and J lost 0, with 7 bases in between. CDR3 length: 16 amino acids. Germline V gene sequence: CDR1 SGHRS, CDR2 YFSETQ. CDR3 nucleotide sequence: TGCGCCAGCAGCTTGGGGGAAGCCTCCTATAATTCACCCCTCCACTTT. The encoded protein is CASSLGEASYNSPLHF.

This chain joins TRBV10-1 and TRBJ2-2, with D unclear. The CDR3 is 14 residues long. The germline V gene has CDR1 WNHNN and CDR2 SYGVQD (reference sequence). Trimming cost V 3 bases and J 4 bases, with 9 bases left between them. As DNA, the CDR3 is TGCGCCAGCAGTGAAGGTGGCTCCACCGGGGAGCTGTTTTTT. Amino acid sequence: CASSEGGSTGELFF.

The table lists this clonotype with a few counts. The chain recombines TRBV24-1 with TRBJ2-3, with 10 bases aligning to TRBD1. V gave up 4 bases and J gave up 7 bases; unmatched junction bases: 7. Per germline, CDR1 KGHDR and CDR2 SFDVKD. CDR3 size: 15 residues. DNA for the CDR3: TGTGCCACCAGTGACGCTGGACAGGGGGGGAATACGCAGTATTTT. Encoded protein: CATSDAGQGGNTQYF.

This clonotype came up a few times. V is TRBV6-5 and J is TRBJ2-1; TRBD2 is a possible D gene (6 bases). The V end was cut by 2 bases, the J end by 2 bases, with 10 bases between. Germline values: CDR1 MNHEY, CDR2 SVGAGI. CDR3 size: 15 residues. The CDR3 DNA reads TGTGCCAGCAGTTACGGGGTAGCGGCCTACAATGAGCAGTTCTTC. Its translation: CASSYGVAAYNEQFF.

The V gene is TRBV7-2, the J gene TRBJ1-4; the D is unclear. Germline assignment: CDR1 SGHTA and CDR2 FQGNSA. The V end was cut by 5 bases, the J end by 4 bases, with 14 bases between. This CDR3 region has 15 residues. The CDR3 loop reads CASSPGGRGNEKLFF. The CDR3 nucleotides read TGTGCCAGCAGCCCCGGCGGCCGGGGTAATGAAAAACTGTTTTTT.

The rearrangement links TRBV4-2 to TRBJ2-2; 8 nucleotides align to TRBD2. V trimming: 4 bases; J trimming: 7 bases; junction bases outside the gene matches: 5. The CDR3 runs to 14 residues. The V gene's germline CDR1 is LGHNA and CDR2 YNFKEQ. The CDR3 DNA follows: TGTGCCAGCAGCCCGGGACTAGAGGTCGGGGAGCTGTTTTTT. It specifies CASSPGLEVGELFF.

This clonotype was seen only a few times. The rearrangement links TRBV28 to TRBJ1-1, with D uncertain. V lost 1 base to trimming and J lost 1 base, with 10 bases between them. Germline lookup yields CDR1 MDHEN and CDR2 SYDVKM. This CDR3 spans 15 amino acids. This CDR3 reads CASSLSSVWNTEAFF. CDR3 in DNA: TGTGCCAGCAGTTTATCCTCCGTGTGGAACACTGAAGCTTTCTTT.

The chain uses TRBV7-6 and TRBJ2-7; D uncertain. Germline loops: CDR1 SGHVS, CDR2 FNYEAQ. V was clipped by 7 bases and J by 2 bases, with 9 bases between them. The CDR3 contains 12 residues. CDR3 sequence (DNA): TGTGCCAGCACTAATAAGGCCTACGAGCAGTACTTC. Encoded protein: CASTNKAYEQYF.

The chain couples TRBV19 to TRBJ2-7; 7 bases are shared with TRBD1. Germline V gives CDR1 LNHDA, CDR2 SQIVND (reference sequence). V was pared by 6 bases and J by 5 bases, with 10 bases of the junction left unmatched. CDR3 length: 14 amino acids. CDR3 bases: TGTGCCAGTAGCCAGTCAGGGGGACGCGACGAGCAGTACTTC. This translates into CASSQSGGRDEQYF.

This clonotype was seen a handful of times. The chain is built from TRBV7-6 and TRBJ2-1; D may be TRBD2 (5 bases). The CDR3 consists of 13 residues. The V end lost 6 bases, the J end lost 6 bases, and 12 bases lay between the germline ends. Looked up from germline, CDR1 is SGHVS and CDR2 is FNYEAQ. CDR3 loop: CASSPGLLNEQFF. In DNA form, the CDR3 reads TGTGCCAGCAGTCCTGGACTTCTCAATGAGCAGTTCTTC.

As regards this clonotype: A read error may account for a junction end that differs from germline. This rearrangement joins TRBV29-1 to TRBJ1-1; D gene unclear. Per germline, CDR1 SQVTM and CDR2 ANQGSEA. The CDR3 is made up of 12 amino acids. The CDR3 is CGVGKQNTEAFF. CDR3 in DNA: TGCGGCGTTGGAAAACAGAACACTGAAGCTTTCTTT.

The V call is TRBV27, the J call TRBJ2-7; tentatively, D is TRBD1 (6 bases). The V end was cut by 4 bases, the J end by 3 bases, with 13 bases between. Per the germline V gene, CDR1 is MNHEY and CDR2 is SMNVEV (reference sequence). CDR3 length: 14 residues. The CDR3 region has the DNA TGTGCCAGCAGTTATCAGGGGAAGGTCTACGAGCAGTACTTC. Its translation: CASSYQGKVYEQYF.

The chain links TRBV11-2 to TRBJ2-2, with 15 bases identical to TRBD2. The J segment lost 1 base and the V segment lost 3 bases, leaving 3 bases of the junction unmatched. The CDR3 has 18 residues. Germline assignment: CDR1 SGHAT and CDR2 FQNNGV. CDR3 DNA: TGTGCCAGCAGCTTCCCGGGACTAGCGGGAGGGAACACCGGGGAGCTGTTTTTT. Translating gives CASSFPGLAGGNTGELFF.

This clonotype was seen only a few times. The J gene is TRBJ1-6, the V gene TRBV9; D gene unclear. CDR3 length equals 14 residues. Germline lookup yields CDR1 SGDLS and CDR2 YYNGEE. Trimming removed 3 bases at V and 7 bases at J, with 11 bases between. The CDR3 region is CASSESWMNSPLHF. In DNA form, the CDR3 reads TGTGCCAGCAGCGAAAGCTGGATGAATTCACCCCTCCACTTT.

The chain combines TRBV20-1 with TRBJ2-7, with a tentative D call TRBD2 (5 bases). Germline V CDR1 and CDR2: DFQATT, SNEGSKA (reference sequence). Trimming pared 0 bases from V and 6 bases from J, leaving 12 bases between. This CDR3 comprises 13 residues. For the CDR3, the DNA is TGCAGTGCTAGAGAGGGCTACGGAGGCGAGCAGTACTTC. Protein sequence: CSAREGYGGEQYF.

The DNA for the CDR3 is TGTGCCAGCAGTTTAATACCAGGACAGGCCTACTCCTACGAGCAGTACTTC. This gives the protein CASSLIPGQAYSYEQYF. J is TRBJ2-7 and V is TRBV27, with 7 bases that match TRBD1. Germline trimming cut 2 bases from V and 0 bases from J; bases unmatched to any gene: 10. The CDR3 covers 17 residues. Germline V gives CDR1 MNHEY, CDR2 SMNVEV (reference sequence).

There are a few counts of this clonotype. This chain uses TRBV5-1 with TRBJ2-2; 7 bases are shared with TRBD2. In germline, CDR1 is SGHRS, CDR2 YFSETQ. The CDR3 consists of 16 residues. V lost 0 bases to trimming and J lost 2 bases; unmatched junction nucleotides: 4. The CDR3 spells CASSLVGDYNTGELFF. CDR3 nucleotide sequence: TGCGCCAGCAGCTTGGTAGGGGACTATAACACCGGGGAGCTGTTTTTT.

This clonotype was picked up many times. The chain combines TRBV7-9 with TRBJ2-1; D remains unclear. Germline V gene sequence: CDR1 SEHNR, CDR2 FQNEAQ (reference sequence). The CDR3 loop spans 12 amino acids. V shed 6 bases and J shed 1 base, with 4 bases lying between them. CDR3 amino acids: CASRQSYNEQFF. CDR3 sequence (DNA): TGTGCCAGCAGGCAATCCTACAATGAGCAGTTCTTC.

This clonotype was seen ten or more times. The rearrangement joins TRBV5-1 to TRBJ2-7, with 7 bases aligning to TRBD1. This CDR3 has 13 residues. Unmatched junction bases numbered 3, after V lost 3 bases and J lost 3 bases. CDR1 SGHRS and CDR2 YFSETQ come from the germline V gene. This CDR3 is CASSSGTVYEQYF. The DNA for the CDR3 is TGCGCCAGCAGCTCCGGGACAGTCTACGAGCAGTACTTC.

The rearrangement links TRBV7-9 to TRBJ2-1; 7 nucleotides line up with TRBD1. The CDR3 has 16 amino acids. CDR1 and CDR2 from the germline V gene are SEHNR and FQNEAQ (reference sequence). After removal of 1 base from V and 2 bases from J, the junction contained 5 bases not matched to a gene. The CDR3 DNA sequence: TGTGCCAGCAGCTTAGTCCGGACAGGCGCCTACAATGAGCAGTTCTTC. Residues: CASSLVRTGAYNEQFF.

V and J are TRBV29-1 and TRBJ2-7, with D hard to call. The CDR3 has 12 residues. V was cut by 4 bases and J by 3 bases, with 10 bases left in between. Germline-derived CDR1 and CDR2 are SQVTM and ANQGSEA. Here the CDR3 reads CSVVDRLYEQYF. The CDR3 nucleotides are TGCAGCGTTGTAGATCGGCTCTACGAGCAGTACTTC.

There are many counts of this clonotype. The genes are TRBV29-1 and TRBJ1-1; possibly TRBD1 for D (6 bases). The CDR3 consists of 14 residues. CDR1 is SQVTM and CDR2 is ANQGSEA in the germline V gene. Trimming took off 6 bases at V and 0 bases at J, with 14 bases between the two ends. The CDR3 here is CSVFQTGMNTEAFF. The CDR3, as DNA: TGCAGCGTGTTTCAGACAGGCATGAACACTGAAGCTTTCTTT. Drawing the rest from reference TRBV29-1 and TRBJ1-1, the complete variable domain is SAVISQKPSRDICQRGTSLTIQCQVDSQVTMMFWYRQQPGQSLTLIATANQGSEATYESGFVIDKFPISRPNLTFSTLTVSNMSPEDSSIYLCSVFQTGMNTEAFFGQGTRLTVV.

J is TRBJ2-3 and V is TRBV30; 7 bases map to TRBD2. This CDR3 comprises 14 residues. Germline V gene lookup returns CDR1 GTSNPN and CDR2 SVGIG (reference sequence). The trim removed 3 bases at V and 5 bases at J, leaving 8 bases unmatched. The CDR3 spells CAWRGGDWVDTQYF. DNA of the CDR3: TGTGCCTGGAGGGGAGGGGACTGGGTAGATACGCAGTATTTT.

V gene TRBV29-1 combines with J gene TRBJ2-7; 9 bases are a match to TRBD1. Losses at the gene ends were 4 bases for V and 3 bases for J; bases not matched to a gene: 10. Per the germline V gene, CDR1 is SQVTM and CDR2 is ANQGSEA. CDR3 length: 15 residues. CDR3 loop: CSVGTGDTVRYEQYF. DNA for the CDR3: TGCAGCGTTGGGACAGGGGATACGGTCCGCTACGAGCAGTACTTC.

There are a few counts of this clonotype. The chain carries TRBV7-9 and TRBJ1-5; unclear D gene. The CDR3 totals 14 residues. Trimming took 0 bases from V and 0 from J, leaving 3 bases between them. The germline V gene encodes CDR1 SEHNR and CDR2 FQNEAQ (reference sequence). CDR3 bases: TGTGCCAGCAGCTTAGCGAGTAGCAATCAGCCCCAGCATTTT. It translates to CASSLASSNQPQHF.

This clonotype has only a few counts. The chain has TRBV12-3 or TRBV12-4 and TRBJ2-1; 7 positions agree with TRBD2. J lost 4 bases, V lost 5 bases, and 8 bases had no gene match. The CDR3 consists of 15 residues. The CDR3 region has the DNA TGTGCCAGCAGTCCCCAAGGGGAGGGGTACAATGAGCAGTTCTTC. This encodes CASSPQGEGYNEQFF.